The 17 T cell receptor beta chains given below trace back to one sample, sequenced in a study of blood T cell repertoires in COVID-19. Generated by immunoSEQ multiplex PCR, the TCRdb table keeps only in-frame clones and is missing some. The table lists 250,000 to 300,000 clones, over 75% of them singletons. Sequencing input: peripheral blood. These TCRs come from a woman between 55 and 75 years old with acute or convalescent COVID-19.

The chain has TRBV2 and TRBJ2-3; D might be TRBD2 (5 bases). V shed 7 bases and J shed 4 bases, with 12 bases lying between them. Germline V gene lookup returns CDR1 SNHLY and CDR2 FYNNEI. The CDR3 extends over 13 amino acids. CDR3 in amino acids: CASTRVWADTQYF. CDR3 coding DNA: TGTGCCAGCACGAGGGTCTGGGCAGATACGCAGTATTTT. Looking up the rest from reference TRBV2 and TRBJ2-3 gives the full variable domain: EPEVTQTPSHQVTQMGQEVILRCVPISNHLYFYWYRQILGQKVEFLVSFYNNEISEKSEIFDDQFSVERPDGSNFTLKIRSTKLEDSAMYFCASTRVWADTQYFGPGTRLTVL.

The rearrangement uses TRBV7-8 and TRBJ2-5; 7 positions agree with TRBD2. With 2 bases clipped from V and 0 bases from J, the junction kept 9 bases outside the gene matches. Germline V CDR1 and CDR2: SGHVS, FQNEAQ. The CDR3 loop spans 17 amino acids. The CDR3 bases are TGTGCCAGCAGCTTATTGCCTGCGGGAGCGAACCAAGAGACCCAGTACTTC. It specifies CASSLLPAGANQETQYF.

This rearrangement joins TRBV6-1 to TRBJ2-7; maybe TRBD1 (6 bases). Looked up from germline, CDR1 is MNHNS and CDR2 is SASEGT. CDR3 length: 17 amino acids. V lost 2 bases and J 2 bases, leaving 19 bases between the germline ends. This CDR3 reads CASSEFLRSGVAYEQYF. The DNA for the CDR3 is TGTGCCAGCAGTGAATTTTTGAGGTCAGGGGTGGCCTACGAGCAGTACTTC.

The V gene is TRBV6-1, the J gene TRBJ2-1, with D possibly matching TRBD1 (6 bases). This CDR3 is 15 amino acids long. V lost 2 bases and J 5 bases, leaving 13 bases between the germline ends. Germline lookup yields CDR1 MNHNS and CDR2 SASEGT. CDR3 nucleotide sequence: TGTGCCAGCAGTGAATTCGGACAGATCAACAATGAGCAGTTCTTC. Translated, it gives CASSEFGQINNEQFF.

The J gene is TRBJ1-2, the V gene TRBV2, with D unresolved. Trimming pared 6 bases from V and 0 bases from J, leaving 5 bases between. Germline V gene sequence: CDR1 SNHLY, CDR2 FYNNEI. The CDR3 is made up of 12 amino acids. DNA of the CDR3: TGTGCCAGCAGGGGAGCTAACTATGGCTACACCTTC. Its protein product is CASRGANYGYTF.

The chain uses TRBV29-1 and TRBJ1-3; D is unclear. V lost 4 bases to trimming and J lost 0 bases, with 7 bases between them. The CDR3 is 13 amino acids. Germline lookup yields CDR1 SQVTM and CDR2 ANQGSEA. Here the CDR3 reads CSVVFISGNTIYF. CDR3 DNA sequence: TGCAGCGTTGTTTTTATCTCTGGAAACACCATATATTTT.

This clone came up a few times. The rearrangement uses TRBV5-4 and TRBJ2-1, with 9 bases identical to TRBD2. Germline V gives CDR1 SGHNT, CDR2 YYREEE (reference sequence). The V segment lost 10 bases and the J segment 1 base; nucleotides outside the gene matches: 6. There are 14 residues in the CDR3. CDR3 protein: CAASTSGSYNEQFF. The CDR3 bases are TGTGCCGCCAGCACTAGCGGGTCCTACAATGAGCAGTTCTTC. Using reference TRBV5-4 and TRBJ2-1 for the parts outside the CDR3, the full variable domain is ETGVTQSPTHLIKTRGQQVTLRCSSQSGHNTVSWYQQALGQGPQFIFQYYREEENGRGNFPPRFSGLQFPNYSSELNVNALELDDSALYLCAASTSGSYNEQFFGPGTRLTVL.

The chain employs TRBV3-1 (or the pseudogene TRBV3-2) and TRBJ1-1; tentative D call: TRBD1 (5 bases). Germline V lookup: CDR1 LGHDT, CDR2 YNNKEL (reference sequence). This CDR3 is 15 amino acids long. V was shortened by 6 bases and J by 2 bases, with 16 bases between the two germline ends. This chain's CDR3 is CASRGLAGVNTEAFF. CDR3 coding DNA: TGTGCCAGCAGGGGGCTGGCTGGGGTTAACACTGAAGCTTTCTTT.

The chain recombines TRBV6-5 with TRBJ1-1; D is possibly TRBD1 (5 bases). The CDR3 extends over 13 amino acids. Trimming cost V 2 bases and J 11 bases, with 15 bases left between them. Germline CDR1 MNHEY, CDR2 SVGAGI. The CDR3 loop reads CASSYNSGLGAFF. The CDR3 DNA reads TGTGCCAGCAGTTACAACTCAGGGCTAGGGGCTTTCTTT.

CDR3 DNA: TGTGCCAGCAGTGATCCAGCGATAACAGATACGCAGTATTTT. Amino acids: CASSDPAITDTQYF. The chain joins TRBV2 to TRBJ2-3; no clear D gene. The CDR3 runs 14 residues. In germline, CDR1 is SNHLY, CDR2 FYNNEI. V gave up 3 bases and J gave up 3 bases, with 10 bases separating them.

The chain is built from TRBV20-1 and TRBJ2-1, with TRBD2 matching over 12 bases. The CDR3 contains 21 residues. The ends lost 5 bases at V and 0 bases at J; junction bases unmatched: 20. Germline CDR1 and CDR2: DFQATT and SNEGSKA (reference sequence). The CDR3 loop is CSAGGTPGLAGGHGSYNEQFF. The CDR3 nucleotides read TGCAGTGCTGGTGGGACTCCGGGGCTAGCGGGGGGGCACGGCTCCTACAATGAGCAGTTCTTC.

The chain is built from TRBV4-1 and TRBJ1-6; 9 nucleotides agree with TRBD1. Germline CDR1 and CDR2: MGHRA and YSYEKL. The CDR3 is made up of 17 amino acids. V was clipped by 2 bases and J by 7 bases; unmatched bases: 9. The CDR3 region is CASSQLSGTGYNSPLHF. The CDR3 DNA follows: TGCGCCAGCAGCCAACTTTCCGGGACAGGGTACAATTCACCCCTCCACTTT.

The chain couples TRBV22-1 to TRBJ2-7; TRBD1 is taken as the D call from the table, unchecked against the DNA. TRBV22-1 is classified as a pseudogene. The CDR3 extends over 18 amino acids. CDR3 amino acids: CPGSPLTSTVLGIYEQYF. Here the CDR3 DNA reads TGTCCTGGGAGCCCCCTCACGTCAACAGTTCTTGGAATCTACGAGCAGTACTTC.

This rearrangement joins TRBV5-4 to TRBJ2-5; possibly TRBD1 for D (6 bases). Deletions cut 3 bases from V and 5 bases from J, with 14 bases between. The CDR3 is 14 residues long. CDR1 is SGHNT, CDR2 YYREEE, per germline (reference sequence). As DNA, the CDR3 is TGTGCCAGCAGCTCCGACAGGTGGTCGGAGACCCAGTACTTC. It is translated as CASSSDRWSETQYF.

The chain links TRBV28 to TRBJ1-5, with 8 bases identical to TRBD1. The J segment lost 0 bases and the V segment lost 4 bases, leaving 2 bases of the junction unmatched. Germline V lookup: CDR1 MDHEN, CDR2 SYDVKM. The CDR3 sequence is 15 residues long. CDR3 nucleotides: TGTGCCAGCAGTTCGGACAGGGATAGCAATCAGCCCCAGCATTTT. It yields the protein CASSSDRDSNQPQHF.

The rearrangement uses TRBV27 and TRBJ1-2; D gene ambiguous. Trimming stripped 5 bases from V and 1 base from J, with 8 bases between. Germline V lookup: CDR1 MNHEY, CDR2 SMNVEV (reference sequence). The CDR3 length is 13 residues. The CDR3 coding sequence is TGTGCCAGCAGTCAACAGCTTAACTATGGCTACACCTTC. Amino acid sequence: CASSQQLNYGYTF.

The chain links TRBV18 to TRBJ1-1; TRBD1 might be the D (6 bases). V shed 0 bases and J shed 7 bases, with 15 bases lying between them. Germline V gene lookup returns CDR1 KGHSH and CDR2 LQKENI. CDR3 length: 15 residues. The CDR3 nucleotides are TGTGCCAGCTCACCACCAAACAGGGAGCGGGGTGAAGCTTTCTTT. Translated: CASSPPNRERGEAFF.